Listed here are 28 T cell receptor beta chains from one sample, sequenced in a study of identical twins (dated by TCRdb to 2016 to 2017). Receptor libraries were prepared by 5' RACE. The instrument was an Illumina HiSeq 2000. Using fastp trimming at Q25 and MiXCR clonotype assembly, TCRdb reanalyzed the public sequencing data and kept in-frame beta chains. For every CDR3 protein sequence, its rows merge into one entry that carries the most common genes and DNA. For this sample there are a few hundred thousand distinct CDR3 sequences; 20% to 25% appear just once. The ten top clones hold 2.9% of the sample. These data were also filed under a second study, of T cells expressing NK-cell markers.

The sequencing input was CD4+ T cells sorted from blood. The receptors come from a woman aged 18-29 years in good health.

The chain recombines TRBV3-1 with TRBJ2-5; no definite D call. The germline V gene has CDR1 LGHDT and CDR2 YNNKEL (reference sequence). The V end was cut by 4 bases, the J end by 2 bases, with 11 bases between. This CDR3 is 14 amino acids long. CDR3 in amino acids: CASSPRAVQETQYF. CDR3 sequence (DNA): TGTGCCAGCAGCCCTCGGGCAGTTCAAGAGACCCAGTACTTC.

This clonotype was picked up a small number of times. This chain joins TRBV12-3 or TRBV12-4 and TRBJ2-1, with a possible D match to TRBD2 (7 bases). Trimming took 5 bases from V and 5 from J, leaving 19 bases between them. CDR3 length: 16 residues. CDR3 protein: CASSPGGHLAHNEQFF. The CDR3 DNA is TGTGCCAGCAGTCCGGGGGGACACCTGGCCCACAATGAGCAGTTCTTC.

The rearrangement joins TRBV9 to TRBJ2-1, with D perhaps TRBD2 (5 bases). This CDR3 is built from 16 residues. The germline CDR1 and CDR2 sequences are SGDLS and YYNGEE. The V end was cut by 0 bases, the J end by 3 bases, with 13 bases between. In DNA form, the CDR3 reads TGTGCCAGCAGCGTAGACCACACCGGAGGCTACAATGAGCAGTTCTTC. Its protein is CASSVDHTGGYNEQFF.

This clonotype was picked up many times. V and J are TRBV14 and TRBJ2-3, with 10 bases lining up with TRBD2. The length of the CDR3 is 16 residues. The germline V gene encodes CDR1 SGHDN and CDR2 FVKESK. Trimming removed 0 bases from V and 8 bases from J; junction bases left unmatched: 8. CDR3 nucleotides: TGTGCCAGCAGCCAAGAGTCGGCTAGCGGGGGAGTTACGCAGTATTTT. The encoded protein is CASSQESASGGVTQYF.

J is TRBJ2-3 and V is TRBV28; the D gene is possibly TRBD1 (5 bases). Trimming left V 7 bases short and J 3 bases short, with 14 bases between. This CDR3 is built from 14 residues. Germline assignment: CDR1 MDHEN and CDR2 SYDVKM. CDR3 in DNA: TGTGCCAGCACCGACCGTGGGGCGACAGATACGCAGTATTTT. It specifies CASTDRGATDTQYF. Looking up the rest from reference TRBV28 and TRBJ2-3 gives the full variable domain: DVKVTQSSRYLVKRTGEKVFLECVQDMDHENMFWYRQDPGLGLRLIYFSYDVKMKEKGDIPEGYSVSREKKERFSLILESASTNQTSMYLCASTDRGATDTQYFGPGTRLTVL.

The gene calls are TRBV7-6 and TRBJ2-1, with D perhaps TRBD1 or TRBD2 (6 bases each). Germline CDR1 and CDR2: SGHVS and FNYEAQ. The ends were cut back, 5 bases at V and 10 bases at J, with 18 bases in the middle. This CDR3 is 14 amino acids long. The CDR3 loop reads CASSPGDFGREQFF. The CDR3 coding sequence is TGTGCCAGCAGCCCAGGGGACTTCGGTAGGGAGCAGTTCTTC.

This clonotype was found a few times. The chain recombines TRBV5-6 with TRBJ1-2; D possibly corresponds to TRBD1 (6 bases). Between the trimmed V and J ends, which lost 1 base and 6 bases, there was a span of 10 bases. Per germline, CDR1 SGHDT and CDR2 YYEEEE. This CDR3 has 13 amino acids. In nucleotides, the CDR3 is TGTGCCAGCAGCTTGTACAGGGTCGATGGCTACACCTTC. Its translation: CASSLYRVDGYTF.

The table lists this clonotype with a count of one. The rearrangement links TRBV7-3 to TRBJ1-1; D possibly corresponds to TRBD1 (6 bases). Trimming cost V 5 bases and J 2 bases, with 15 bases left between them. The CDR3 runs 15 residues. CDR1 is SGHTA, CDR2 FQGTGA, per germline. The CDR3: CASSKGGGLNTEAFF. CDR3 nucleotides: TGTGCCAGCAGCAAAGGGGGGGGGCTAAACACTGAAGCTTTCTTT.

This clonotype turned up a few times. In nucleotides, the CDR3 is TGTGCCAGCAGCTACCTTATGTGGGGCTACACCTTC. Its protein product is CASSYLMWGYTF. The chain employs TRBV7-2 and TRBJ1-2; no reliable D call. V lost 4 bases, J lost 8 bases, and 11 bases lay in between. CDR3 length: 12 residues. The germline CDR1 and CDR2 sequences are SGHTA and FQGNSA.

The CDR3 nucleotides are TGTGCCAGCAGCCGGGGACTAGCGGGCTCGAACACCGGGGAGCTGTTTTTT. Its translation: CASSRGLAGSNTGELFF. This sequence joins TRBV5-4 and TRBJ2-2; TRBD2 matches at 12 bases. The CDR3 covers 17 residues. Germline-derived CDR1 and CDR2 are SGHNT and YYREEE (reference sequence). Trimming took 4 bases from V and 0 from J; bases not matched to a gene: 4.

V and J are TRBV5-1 and TRBJ2-7; D remains ambiguous. With 2 bases removed from V and 4 bases from J, the gap between germline ends came to 16 bases. CDR3 size: 15 residues. The germline gives CDR1 SGHRS, CDR2 YFSETQ. The CDR3 DNA follows: TGCGCCAGCAGCTTAAGGTGGGCCGGGCCTTACGAGCAGTACTTC. Its protein is CASSLRWAGPYEQYF. The whole variable domain, remainder taken from reference TRBV5-1 and TRBJ2-7, is KAGVTQTPRYLIKTRGQQVTLSCSPISGHRSVSWYQQTPGQGLQFLFEYFSETQRNKGNFPGRFSGRQFSNSRSEMNVSTLELGDSALYLCASSLRWAGPYEQYFGPGTRLTVT.

In its sample, this clonotype was seen a few times. The chain combines TRBV27 with TRBJ2-7; D unclear. This CDR3 region has 12 residues. Germline V CDR1 and CDR2: MNHEY, SMNVEV (reference sequence). V lost 5 bases and J lost 3, with 8 bases in between. The CDR3 bases are TGTGCCAGCAGTGCCAGAGGCTACGAGCAGTACTTC. Translated, it gives CASSARGYEQYF.

The genes are TRBV2 and TRBJ1-2; 7 positions agree with TRBD1. Trimming removed 6 bases from V and 7 bases from J; junction bases left unmatched: 8. The CDR3 has 13 amino acids. Per the germline V gene, CDR1 is SNHLY and CDR2 is FYNNEI. The CDR3 sequence is CASRLQGKVGYTF. The CDR3 nucleotides read TGTGCCAGCAGACTACAGGGGAAGGTTGGCTACACCTTC.

This clonotype came up a few times. The V call is TRBV15, the J call TRBJ2-3; D remains unclear. V lost 3 bases and J lost 4, with 8 bases in between. The germline CDR1 and CDR2 sequences are LNHNV and YYDKDF (reference sequence). CDR3 length: 13 residues. CDR3 region: CATSRPEADTQYF. CDR3 DNA: TGTGCCACCAGCAGGCCCGAGGCAGATACGCAGTATTTT. Combining the CDR3 with reference TRBV15 and TRBJ2-3 gives the whole variable domain DAMVIQNPRYQVTQFGKPVTLSCSQTLNHNVMYWYQQKSSQAPKLLFHYYDKDFNNEADTPDNFQSRRPNTSFCFLDIRSPGLGDTAMYLCATSRPEADTQYFGPGTRLTVL.

This chain uses TRBV6-1 with TRBJ2-2; 8 bases line up with TRBD1. V lost 3 bases to trimming and J lost 5 bases; unmatched junction nucleotides: 5. Per germline, CDR1 MNHNS and CDR2 SASEGT. This CDR3 region has 15 residues. The CDR3 DNA sequence: TGTGCCAGCAGTGATCCGGGACAGGCTACCGGGGAGCTGTTTTTT. This sequence encodes CASSDPGQATGELFF.

The V and J genes are TRBV10-3 and TRBJ2-2; 8 positions agree with TRBD1. Trimming removed 8 bases from V and 5 bases from J; junction bases left unmatched: 7. The CDR3 runs 14 residues. Germline V gives CDR1 ENHRY, CDR2 SYGVKD. The CDR3 loop is CAIEDRVGTGELFF. Written as DNA, the CDR3 is TGTGCCATCGAGGACAGGGTAGGAACCGGGGAGCTGTTTTTT.

The chain joins TRBV9 to TRBJ2-1; 9 bases are shared with TRBD2. Per germline, CDR1 SGDLS and CDR2 YYNGEE. The CDR3 runs to 16 residues. V shed 6 bases and J 4 bases; nucleotides not matched to a gene: 11. The CDR3 DNA reads as TGTGCCAGCACCCGACTAGGAGCGGGAGGATACAATGAGCAGTTCTTC. Translation: CASTRLGAGGYNEQFF.

This clonotype has only a few counts. One end of the junction varies from germline; a read error may be responsible. The chain is built from TRBV7-7 and TRBJ2-4; D is uncertain. Germline CDR1 and CDR2: SSHAT and FNYEAQ (reference sequence). CDR3 length: 16 amino acids. The CDR3 coding sequence is TGTGCTAGCAGCTTAGGACGGAGACTAGCCAAAAACATTCAGTACTTC. The encoded protein is CASSLGRRLAKNIQYF.

Ten or more counts support this clonotype. The genes are TRBV12-3 or TRBV12-4 and TRBJ1-5; 7 positions match TRBD1. V trimming: 1 base; J trimming: 7 bases; junction bases outside the gene matches: 7. The CDR3 spans 15 residues. CDR3 region: CASSLGMTGRQPQHF. CDR3 sequence (DNA): TGTGCCAGCAGTTTAGGGATGACAGGGCGGCAGCCCCAGCATTTT.

This clonotype was observed a few times. The CDR3 sequence: CSVGTGAGETQYF. Written as DNA, the CDR3 is TGCAGCGTAGGGACAGGGGCTGGAGAGACCCAGTACTTC. The chain employs TRBV29-1 and TRBJ2-5; 10 bases match TRBD1. From germline, CDR1 is SQVTM and CDR2 ANQGSEA. The CDR3 spans 13 residues. The V segment lost 6 bases and the J segment 4 bases; nucleotides outside the gene matches: 5.

This clonotype turned up a few times. The chain recombines TRBV11-2 with TRBJ2-1; D may be TRBD1 or TRBD2 (5 bases each). This CDR3 comprises 18 residues. Germline V CDR1 and CDR2: SGHAT, FQNNGV. Between the trimmed V and J ends, which lost 5 bases and 1 base, there was a span of 21 bases. In nucleotides, the CDR3 is TGTGCCAGCAGCCCCCGGGGCGTGGGAGTGGGGTCCTACAATGAGCAGTTCTTC. It translates to CASSPRGVGVGSYNEQFF.

The rearrangement joins TRBV18 to TRBJ1-1, with D perhaps TRBD1 (5 bases). CDR1 is KGHSH, CDR2 LQKENI, per germline. V lost 4 bases, J lost 0 bases, and 12 bases lay in between. There are 15 residues in the CDR3. The CDR3 nucleotides read TGTGCCAGCTCACATACTTACAGGCTGAACACTGAAGCTTTCTTT. Its protein is CASSHTYRLNTEAFF.

The V and J genes are TRBV4-3 and TRBJ2-3, with D possibly being TRBD2 (5 bases). CDR1 is LGHNA and CDR2 is YSLEER in the germline V gene. The CDR3 has 14 amino acids. The V and J ends lost 4 bases and 3 bases respectively, with 11 bases between them. The CDR3 sequence is CASSPGSATDTQYF. CDR3 in DNA: TGCGCCAGCAGCCCCGGTAGCGCAACAGATACGCAGTATTTT.

The CDR3, as DNA: TGTGCCAGCAGTTACCTCCGTGTTGTGAGGAGCTCCTACAATGAGCAGTTCTTC. Its translation is CASSYLRVVRSSYNEQFF. This chain links TRBV6-2 or TRBV6-3 with TRBJ2-1; unclear D gene. V was clipped by 2 bases and J by 0 bases, with 17 bases between them. The germline CDR1 and CDR2 sequences are MNHEY and SVGEGT. CDR3 length: 18 residues.

The chain employs TRBV20-1 and TRBJ2-1, with 9 positions matching TRBD2. The CDR3 length is 14 residues. CDR1 and CDR2 from the germline V gene are DFQATT and SNEGSKA (reference sequence). The ends lost 8 bases at V and 4 bases at J; junction bases unmatched: 9. DNA of the CDR3: TGCAGTTCGATAGCGGGAGAGGGATACAATGAGCAGTTCTTC. Amino acid sequence: CSSIAGEGYNEQFF.

V gene TRBV7-6 combines with J gene TRBJ2-3; possibly TRBD2 for D (6 bases). Deletions cut 8 bases from V and 6 bases from J, with 6 bases between. Germline V gene sequence: CDR1 SGHVS, CDR2 FNYEAQ. This CDR3 has 10 residues. The CDR3 protein is CASAGDTQYF. DNA for the CDR3: TGTGCCAGCGCGGGGGATACGCAGTATTTT.

The table lists this clonotype with a few counts. The chain carries TRBV12-3 or TRBV12-4 and TRBJ2-5; D is ambiguous. The CDR3 runs to 14 residues. V was trimmed by 6 bases and J by 1 base, leaving 12 bases between them. The CDR3: CASSLITLQETQYF. For the CDR3, the DNA is TGTGCCAGCAGCCTAATCACCCTCCAAGAGACCCAGTACTTC.

The V call is TRBV6-5, the J call TRBJ1-1, with D unresolved. Trimming removed 0 bases from V and 7 bases from J, with 12 bases in between. The CDR3 loop spans 14 amino acids. Germline V gene lookup returns CDR1 MNHEY and CDR2 SVGAGI. CDR3 in amino acids: CASSYSTTRSEAFF. CDR3 bases: TGTGCCAGCAGTTACTCAACTACCAGGAGTGAAGCTTTCTTT.